These 3 T cell receptor beta chains originate from one sample sequenced in a study of identical twins. TCRdb re-called the 5' RACE reads through MiXCR, storing one row per CDR3 protein. The table lists roughly 190,000 distinct CDR3 sequences, more than 15% of them singletons. Another study also made use of these data, one on T cells expressing NK-cell markers.

Material: CD8+ T cells sorted from blood. Every receptor here comes from a woman under 30 in good health.

The chain couples TRBV21-1 to TRBJ1-2; the DNA was not compared with TRBD1, the D call given in the table. TRBV21-1 is reported as a pseudogene. CDR3 length: 19 residues. Here the CDR3 DNA reads TGTGCCAGCAGCAAAGTTCATCCGGACAGGGGATTTTTTGACTATGGCTACACCTTC. Amino acids: CASSKVHPDRGFFDYGYTF.

This clonotype occurred once. The gene calls are TRBV10-2 and TRBJ2-4, with D tentatively TRBD1 or TRBD2 (5 bases each). Germline V gives CDR1 WSHSY, CDR2 SAAADI. The CDR3 extends over 13 amino acids. V was cut by 3 bases and J by 7 bases, with 10 bases left in between. The CDR3 DNA reads TGCGCCAGCAGTGACAGGGACGGGAACATTCAGTACTTC. The encoded protein is CASSDRDGNIQYF.

The chain carries TRBV11-2 and TRBJ2-1, with D uncertain. The germline CDR1 and CDR2 sequences are SGHAT and FQNNGV. The CDR3 extends over 13 amino acids. The germline V and J ends were trimmed by 0 bases and 9 bases, with 9 bases remaining between them. The CDR3 DNA reads as TGTGCCAGCAGCTTAGATACCGACGGTGAGCAGTTCTTC. Translating gives CASSLDTDGEQFF.